This entry concerns a single T cell receptor beta chain. Distinct nucleotide sequences in the sample also encode this CDR3. PCR primers comprised 60 Vbeta and 13 Jbeta primers. Only in-frame clones appear in the TCRdb table, and some are missing; sequencing was by immunoSEQ multiplex PCR. The sample includes 100,000 or so clones, around 80% of them seen just once. With V trimmed by 2 bases and J by 0 bases, 1 base remained unmatched. CDR3 length equals 15 residues. In germline, CDR1 is MNHNY, CDR2 SVGAGI (reference sequence). These data belong to a study of cytomegalovirus exposure and HLA in healthy donors. The overall study: Out of about 179 million T cells, an earlier analysis found over 100 million unique TCR beta sequences in total. Some 87 million unique TCRs from HLA-typed donors were held in an early release of data.

The V gene is TRBV6-6, the J gene TRBJ2-1; 7 positions match TRBD2. The receptor was isolated from a man aged 25-45 years in good health and CMV-seronegative. Specimen: PBMCs. CDR3 sequence (DNA): TGTGCCAGCAGTTACAGCGGGACCTCCTACAATGAGCAGTTCTTC. Amino acid sequence: CASSYSGTSYNEQFF.